This T cell receptor beta chain was identified during a study of blood T cell repertoires in COVID-19. In the study overall: In each case, the material was cDNA or gDNA derived from T cells, B-cell-depleted T cells, or PBMCs.

In the original processing: Using reference gene primer amplification, nucleated cell counts were estimated. Sequenced by immunoSEQ multiplex PCR; TCRdb stores in-frame clones only, minus some. The V and J calls and clone size were taken over from that table, and D and trimming were inferred from the DNA. Among 210,000 or so clones, just over 85% were seen once, and the ten largest hold roughly 1.5%. Between the trimmed V and J ends, which lost 4 bases and 2 bases, there was a span of 9 bases. This CDR3 has 12 amino acids. Germline values: CDR1 SQVTM, CDR2 ANQGSEA. This TCR was sampled from a man aged 18-30 years with active or convalescent COVID-19. V is TRBV29-1 and J is TRBJ2-7; D remains unclear. The specimen sequenced was peripheral blood. CDR3 nucleotides: TGCAGCGTTGGACTGGCGGCCTACGAGCAGTACTTC. This translates into CSVGLAAYEQYF.